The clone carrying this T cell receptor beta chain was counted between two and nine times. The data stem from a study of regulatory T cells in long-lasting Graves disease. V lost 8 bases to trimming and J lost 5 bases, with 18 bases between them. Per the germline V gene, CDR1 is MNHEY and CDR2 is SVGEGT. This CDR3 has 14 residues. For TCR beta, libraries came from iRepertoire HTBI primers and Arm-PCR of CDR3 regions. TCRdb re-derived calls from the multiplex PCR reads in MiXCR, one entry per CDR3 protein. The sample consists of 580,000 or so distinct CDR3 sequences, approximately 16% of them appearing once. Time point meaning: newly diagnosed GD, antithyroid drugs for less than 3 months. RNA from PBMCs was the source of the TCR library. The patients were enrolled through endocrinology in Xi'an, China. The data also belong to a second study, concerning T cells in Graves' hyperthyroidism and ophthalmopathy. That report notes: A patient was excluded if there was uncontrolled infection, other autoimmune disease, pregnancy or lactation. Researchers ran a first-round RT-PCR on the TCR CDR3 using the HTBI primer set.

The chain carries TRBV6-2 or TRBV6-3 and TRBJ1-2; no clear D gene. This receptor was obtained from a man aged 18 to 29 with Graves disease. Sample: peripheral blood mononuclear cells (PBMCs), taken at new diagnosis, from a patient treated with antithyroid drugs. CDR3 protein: CASLSGLSSYGYTF. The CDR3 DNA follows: TGTGCCAGCCTATCGGGGTTGAGCTCATATGGCTACACCTTC.